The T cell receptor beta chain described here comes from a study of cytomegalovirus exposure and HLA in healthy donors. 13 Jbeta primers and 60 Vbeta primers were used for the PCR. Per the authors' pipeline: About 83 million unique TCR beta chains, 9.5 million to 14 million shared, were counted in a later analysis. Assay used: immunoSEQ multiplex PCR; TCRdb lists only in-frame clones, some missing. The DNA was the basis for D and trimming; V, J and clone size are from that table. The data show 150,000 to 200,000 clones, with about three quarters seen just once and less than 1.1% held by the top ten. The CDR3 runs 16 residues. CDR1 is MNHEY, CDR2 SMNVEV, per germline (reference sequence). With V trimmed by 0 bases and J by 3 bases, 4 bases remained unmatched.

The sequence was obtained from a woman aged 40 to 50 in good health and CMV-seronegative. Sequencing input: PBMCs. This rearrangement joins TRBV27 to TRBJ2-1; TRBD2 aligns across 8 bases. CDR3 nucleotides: TGTGCCAGCAGTTTATCAGCGGGAGCTAACTACAATGAGCAGTTCTTC. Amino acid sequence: CASSLSAGANYNEQFF.